Below, 23 T cell receptor beta chains from the same sample are listed, as sequenced in a study of T cells in women clearing cervical HPV infection. Clones were sequenced by immunoSEQ multiplex PCR, and TCRdb holds only the in-frame ones, with some missing. This specimen shows tens of thousands of clones; the ten leading clones hold 1.4%. The sequencing sample was made of blood buffy coat. The receptors shown here come from a woman aged 18-70 years with a cervical HPV16 infection that either progressed to CIN3+ or cleared (not recorded which).

Points on this clone: The CDR3 end is not reached by the read, which stops 3 residues before it; the germline J gene fills it in. The gene calls are TRBV20-1 and TRBJ2-3; TRBD1 might be the D (8 bases). The CDR3 is 14 residues long. The germline V and J ends were trimmed by 6 bases and 1 base, with 14 bases remaining between them. The germline gives CDR1 DFQATT, CDR2 SNEGSKA (reference sequence). The sequenced part of the CDR3 DNA is TGCAGTGCGGGAGGGACAGGACGCACAGATACG. It yields the protein CSAGGTGRTDT. The whole CDR3 reads CSAGGTGRTDTQYF.

Concerning this clone: The CDR3 end falls 3 residues outside the read, so it is completed with the germline J gene. J is TRBJ1-6 and V is TRBV19; possibly TRBD1 for D (6 bases). Per germline, CDR1 LNHDA and CDR2 SQIVND (reference sequence). Trimming stripped 7 bases from V and 7 bases from J, with 11 bases between. This CDR3 contains 13 residues. The CDR3 region is CASMGAGNSPLHF. CDR3 DNA, as far as it was read: TGTGCCAGTATGGGGGCCGGCAATTCACCC.

On this clone itself: The CDR3 end lies 3 residues beyond the end of the read and is filled in from the germline J gene. J is TRBJ2-1 and V is TRBV20-1; tentatively, D is TRBD2 (6 bases). The germline CDR1 and CDR2 sequences are DFQATT and SNEGSKA (reference sequence). The CDR3 is 14 residues long. Trimming took off 5 bases at V and 0 bases at J, with 11 bases between the two ends. The CDR3 loop reads CSAVAVSSYNEQFF. The covered CDR3 bases are TGCAGTGCTGTAGCGGTGAGCTCCTACAATGAG.

As to this clone: Read data end 3 residues before the CDR3 end; the end is taken from the germline J gene. The chain joins TRBV10-3 to TRBJ2-4; 9 nucleotides align to TRBD1. After removal of 4 bases from V and 6 bases from J, the junction contained 7 bases not matched to a gene. The germline gives CDR1 ENHRY, CDR2 SYGVKD. This CDR3 region has 15 residues. The sequenced part of the CDR3 DNA is TGTGCCATCAGTGGTTCCGGGACAGGGTCAAACATT. Translated, it gives CAISGSGTGSNI. The full-length CDR3 reads as CAISGSGTGSNIQYF.

A note on this clone: The CDR3 is cut off 3 residues early in the read; its end comes from the germline J gene. J is TRBJ1-5 and V is TRBV19; maybe TRBD1 (6 bases). The CDR3 runs 15 residues. V was cut by 7 bases and J by 0 bases, with 13 bases left in between. Per germline, CDR1 LNHDA and CDR2 SQIVND (reference sequence). Incomplete CDR3 DNA: TGTGCCAGTAACAGGGCTCTATATAGCAATCAGCCC. This gives the protein CASNRALYSNQP. The full CDR3 protein is CASNRALYSNQPQHF.

Regarding this clone: Read data end 3 residues before the CDR3 end; the end is taken from the germline J gene. J is TRBJ1-2 and V is TRBV2; D is unclear. The CDR3 consists of 15 residues. CDR1 SNHLY and CDR2 FYNNEI come from the germline V gene. V was cut by 6 bases and J by 4 bases, with 18 bases left in between. The CDR3 sequence: CASSPHGQASYGYTF. Incomplete CDR3 DNA: TGTGCCAGCAGCCCACATGGGCAGGCGTCCTATGGC.

In the case of this clone: The sequence runs out 3 residues before the end of the CDR3; the remainder is reconstructed from the germline J gene. V gene TRBV28 combines with J gene TRBJ1-5; D is perhaps TRBD1 (5 bases). The V and J ends lost 7 bases and 1 base respectively, with 14 bases between them. Germline V gene lookup returns CDR1 MDHEN and CDR2 SYDVKM. The CDR3 consists of 15 residues. CDR3 residues: CASNPAGPSNQPQHF. CDR3 DNA, as far as it was read: TGTGCCAGCAACCCCGCAGGGCCCAGCAATCAGCCC.

A remark on this clone: The missing CDR3 end, 3 residues past where the read stops, is filled in from the germline J gene. The chain couples TRBV11-2 to TRBJ2-1, with TRBD2 matching 7 bases. This CDR3 region has 15 residues. Germline V CDR1 and CDR2: SGHAT, FQNNGV. After removal of 1 base from V and 4 bases from J, the junction contained 4 bases not matched to a gene. CDR3 DNA, as far as it was read: TGTGCCAGCAGCTTAGGCGGGGGAAAATACAATGAG. It encodes CASSLGGGKYNE. The whole CDR3 protein is CASSLGGGKYNEQFF.

Remarks on this clone: The read stops 3 residues short of the end of the CDR3; the missing end is completed from the germline J gene. The rearrangement links TRBV19 to TRBJ2-3; D uncertain. The CDR3 runs 14 residues. Germline V gene data show CDR1 as LNHDA and CDR2 as SQIVND (reference sequence). The germline V and J ends were trimmed by 3 bases and 6 bases, with 13 bases remaining between them. The covered CDR3 bases are TGTGCCAGTAGTATGAAATCCGCTACCGATACG. Its translation is CASSMKSATDT. The complete CDR3 reads CASSMKSATDTQYF.

In terms of frequency, this clone is medium-sized. The CDR3 end is not reached by the read, which stops 3 residues before it; the germline J gene fills it in. The V call is TRBV6-4, the J call TRBJ2-1; 14 nucleotides agree with TRBD2. Germline V gene sequence: CDR1 MRHNA, CDR2 SNTAGT. CDR3 length: 15 residues. V was pared by 8 bases and J by 0 bases, with 0 bases of the junction left unmatched. The sequenced part of the CDR3 DNA is TGTGCCAGCGGACTAGCGGGGGGCTCCTACAATGAG. It yields the protein CASGLAGGSYNE. The full CDR3 protein is CASGLAGGSYNEQFF.

For this clone: With the read ending 3 residues before the CDR3 end, the germline J gene is used to fill in that end. V usage is TRBV30 and J usage is TRBJ2-1, with 9 bases aligning to TRBD1. The CDR3 loop spans 17 amino acids. The ends lost 1 base at V and 4 bases at J; junction bases unmatched: 11. The germline CDR1 and CDR2 sequences are GTSNPN and SVGIG (reference sequence). The CDR3: CAWSASLTGGYYNEQFF. The sequenced part of the CDR3 DNA is TGTGCCTGGAGTGCTAGCCTCACAGGGGGCTATTACAATGAG.

As for this clone: The CDR3 end is not reached by the read, which stops 3 residues before it; the germline J gene fills it in. The chain combines TRBV2 with TRBJ2-5; TRBD2 matches at 10 bases. V shed 3 bases and J 1 base; nucleotides not matched to a gene: 2. Per the germline V gene, CDR1 is SNHLY and CDR2 is FYNNEI. The CDR3 has 15 amino acids. CDR3: CASSDRTSGQETQYF. CDR3 bases read: TGTGCCAGCAGTGATCGGACTAGCGGCCAAGAGACC.

Details on this clone: With the read ending 3 residues before the CDR3 end, the germline J gene is used to fill in that end. The rearrangement links TRBV7-3 to TRBJ2-3; TRBD2 matches at 13 bases. The CDR3 spans 17 residues. Germline-derived CDR1 and CDR2 are SGHTA and FQGTGA. Partial CDR3 DNA: TGTGCCAGCAGCTTAGGACTAGCGGGAGACTCTGGGGAGACG. It codes for CASSLGLAGDSGET. The CDR3 reads in full as CASSLGLAGDSGETQYF.

As for this clone: From the germline J gene comes the end of the CDR3, since the read stops 3 residues before it. The chain couples TRBV7-3 to TRBJ2-2; the D is unclear. Germline V lookup: CDR1 SGHTA, CDR2 FQGTGA. The germline V and J ends were trimmed by 5 bases and 0 bases, with 7 bases remaining between them. The length of the CDR3 is 14 residues. Partial CDR3 DNA: TGTGCCAGCAGCCCCGGGTCGAACACCGGGGAG. It specifies CASSPGSNTGE. The CDR3 in full is CASSPGSNTGELFF. Variable domain in full (rest from reference TRBV7-3 and TRBJ2-2): GAGVSQTPSNKVTEKGKYVELRCDPISGHTALYWYRQSLGQGPEFLIYFQGTGAADDSGLPNDRFFAVRPEGSVSTLKIQRTERGDSAVYLCASSPGSNTGELFFGEGSRLTVL.

On this clone itself: Read data end 3 residues before the CDR3 end; the end is taken from the germline J gene. This chain links TRBV6-2 or TRBV6-3 with TRBJ2-1; a possible D gene is TRBD2 (6 bases). CDR1 is MNHEY and CDR2 is SVGEGT in the germline V gene. The CDR3 has 15 residues. V shed 5 bases and J shed 5 bases, with 16 bases lying between them. The CDR3 loop is CASSRNLAYNNEQFF. Partial CDR3 DNA: TGTGCCAGCAGTCGAAACCTAGCGTACAACAATGAG.

CDR3 protein: CASSSFGRDNEKLFF. The CDR3 bases that were read are TGTGCCAGTAGTTCCTTCGGACGGGACAATGAAAAG. The gene calls are TRBV19 and TRBJ2-2, with D possibly TRBD1 on 6 matching bases. The read falls 3 residues short of the CDR3 end, and the missing part is taken from the germline J gene. This CDR3 has 15 residues. The V gene's germline CDR1 is LNHDA and CDR2 SQIVND (reference sequence).

As to this clone: The CDR3 end falls 3 residues outside the read, so it is completed with the germline J gene. The rearrangement links TRBV19 to TRBJ2-4, with a weak D call TRBD1 (6 bases). The CDR3 is 14 residues long. The germline V gene encodes CDR1 LNHDA and CDR2 SQIVND (reference sequence). The CDR3 sequence: CASSIWDTGRGQYF. The CDR3 DNA, read in part, is TGTGCCAGTAGTATTTGGGACACCGGACGTGGT.

Concerning this clone itself: The CDR3 is cut off 3 residues early in the read; its end comes from the germline J gene. This chain uses TRBV7-6 with TRBJ2-7; 8 bases are shared with TRBD2. Per germline, CDR1 SGHVS and CDR2 FNYEAQ. J lost 6 bases, V lost 1 base, and 5 bases had no gene match. The CDR3 totals 14 residues. Incomplete CDR3 DNA: TGTGCCAGCAGCTTAGAGACTAGCGCTCTCGAG. Translated, it gives CASSLETSALE. The whole CDR3 is CASSLETSALEQYF.

In regard to this clone: The read finishes 3 residues shy of the CDR3 end, and the germline J gene is used to complete it. This chain joins TRBV11-1 and TRBJ1-2; TRBD1 matches at 9 bases. Unmatched junction bases numbered 5, after V lost 5 bases and J lost 7 bases. The CDR3 loop spans 13 amino acids. Germline loops: CDR1 SGHAT, CDR2 FQDESV (reference sequence). This CDR3 reads CASSPGQGSGYTF. The part of the CDR3 DNA that was read is TGTGCCAGCAGCCCGGGACAGGGTAGTGGC.

A word on this clone: The read ends 3 residues before the CDR3 terminus; that terminus is restored from the germline J gene. The rearrangement joins TRBV5-6 to TRBJ2-3; D uncertain. The CDR3 contains 13 residues. V gave up 0 bases and J gave up 7 bases, with 9 bases separating them. Germline V lookup: CDR1 SGHDT, CDR2 YYEEEE. This CDR3 is CASSLGLVNTQYF. The sequenced CDR3 bases are TGTGCCAGCAGCTTGGGTCTTGTTAATACG. The whole variable domain, filled in from reference TRBV5-6 and TRBJ2-3, reads DAGVTQSPTHLIKTRGQQVTLRCSPKSGHDTVSWYQQALGQGPQFIFQYYEEEERQRGNFPDRFSGHQFPNYSSELNVNALLLGDSALYLCASSLGLVNTQYFGPGTRLTVL.

As concerns this clone: The read terminates 3 residues ahead of where the CDR3 ends, so the germline J gene completes it. J is TRBJ2-7 and V is TRBV10-3; D remains ambiguous. The CDR3 loop spans 14 amino acids. Germline values: CDR1 ENHRY, CDR2 SYGVKD. Trimming removed 4 bases at V and 1 base at J, with 11 bases between. This chain's CDR3 is CAISAETGSYEQYF. The sequenced part of the CDR3 DNA is TGTGCCATCAGTGCGGAGACCGGGTCCTACGAG.

On this clone: The read halts 3 residues ahead of the CDR3 end, with the missing end drawn from the germline J gene. This rearrangement joins TRBV2 to TRBJ2-1; 7 nucleotides match TRBD2. Germline V gene data show CDR1 as SNHLY and CDR2 as FYNNEI. Germline trimming cut 3 bases from V and 8 bases from J; bases unmatched to any gene: 10. The CDR3 length is 15 residues. This CDR3 reads CASSDGFGAGDEQFF. CDR3 DNA, as far as it was read: TGTGCCAGCAGTGATGGATTCGGGGCGGGGGATGAG.

As regards this clone: The CDR3 end is not reached by the read, which stops 3 residues before it; the germline J gene fills it in. The chain recombines TRBV6-1 with TRBJ2-7; 11 bases match TRBD2. The CDR3 covers 15 residues. Trimming took 0 bases from V and 4 from J; bases not matched to a gene: 2. Germline V gene lookup returns CDR1 MNHNS and CDR2 SASEGT. The covered CDR3 bases are TGTGCCAGCAGTGAAGCGGCTAGCGGGGGGTACGAG. Protein: CASSEAASGGYE. Given in full, the CDR3 is CASSEAASGGYEQYF.